This is a list of T cell receptor beta chains from one sample in a study of blood T cell repertoires in COVID-19. The data were produced by immunoSEQ multiplex PCR, yet TCRdb's version contains in-frame clones alone and is incomplete. The data contain approximately 74,000 clones, roughly 90% of them singletons. Sequenced: peripheral blood. These receptor sequences come from an older woman with active COVID-19. The CDR3 runs from the conserved cysteine through the conserved F or W. Each record gives: D gene, V gene, J gene, clone size, CDR3 DNA, CDR3 protein. The D gene is left open where the match is weak. Clone sizes are given selectively: once, few, many, or a class where the clone is expanded.

D: -
V: TRBV27
J: TRBJ2-6
size: -
DNA: TGTGCCAGCAGTGGAGGGGCGCGCTCTGGGGCCAACGTCCTGACTTTC
CDR3: CASSGGARSGANVLTF

D: TRBD1
V: TRBV3-1/TRBV3-2
J: TRBJ2-1
size: -
DNA: TGTGCCAGCAGCCTGGACAGGGGCCCTCGGGGGTACAATGAGCAGTTCTTC
CDR3: CASSLDRGPRGYNEQFF

D: -
V: TRBV28
J: TRBJ2-3
size: -
DNA: TGTGCCAGCGGTAGTGTAGATACGCAGTATTTT
CDR3: CASGSVDTQYF

D: -
V: TRBV7-2
J: TRBJ2-1
size: -
DNA: TGTGCCAGCAGCTCCCAACTCCTCAACAGGTACACTACCTACAATGAGCAGTTCTTC
CDR3: CASSSQLLNRYTTYNEQFF

D: -
V: TRBV18
J: TRBJ2-4
size: -
DNA: TGTGCCAGCTCACCACCGGACAAGCCGACCCTGGGCATTCAGTACTTC
CDR3: CASSPPDKPTLGIQYF

D: TRBD2
V: TRBV28
J: TRBJ2-3
size: -
DNA: TGTGCCAGCACGTCGCCTAGCGGGAGAGATACGCAGTATTTT
CDR3: CASTSPSGRDTQYF

D: -
V: TRBV6-1
J: TRBJ2-7
size: -
DNA: TGTGCCAGCAGTGAGCGGGACTTGGGAAGCTACGAGCAGTACTTC
CDR3: CASSERDLGSYEQYF

D: -
V: TRBV20-1
J: TRBJ1-5
size: -
DNA: TGCAGTGCTAGTAGGCAGGGAAGGAATCAGCCCCAGCATTTT
CDR3: CSASRQGRNQPQHF

D: TRBD2
V: TRBV5-1
J: TRBJ2-5
size: -
DNA: TGCGCCAGCAGCGTCGGGAGGGCCCCCCGAGAGACCCAGTACTTC
CDR3: CASSVGRAPRETQYF

D: -
V: TRBV11-1
J: TRBJ2-2
size: -
DNA: TGTGCCAGCAGCCGTAACGCGGGCGGGGAGCTGTTTTTT
CDR3: CASSRNAGGELFF

D: TRBD1
V: TRBV12-3/TRBV12-4
J: TRBJ2-7
size: -
DNA: TGTGCCAGCAGTCGGGACAGGGTCTACGAGCAGTACTTC
CDR3: CASSRDRVYEQYF

D: -
V: TRBV28
J: TRBJ1-2
size: -
DNA: TGTGCCAGCAGTTCCCGGGACCGCGGGAGACCTAACTATGGCTACACCTTC
CDR3: CASSSRDRGRPNYGYTF

D: TRBD2
V: TRBV3-1/TRBV3-2
J: TRBJ2-1
size: -
DNA: TGTGCCAGCAGCCATGCCGGGGGGAACAATGAGCAGTTCTTC
CDR3: CASSHAGGNNEQFF

D: -
V: TRBV7-2
J: TRBJ1-4
size: -
DNA: TGTGCCAGCAGCGCTGGAGGGCAGCCTAATGAAAAACTGTTTTTT
CDR3: CASSAGGQPNEKLFF

D: -
V: TRBV10-3
J: TRBJ1-2
size: -
DNA: TGTGCCATCAGCCTTACGGACAGCGAGGGTTCGGGCTACACCTTC
CDR3: CAISLTDSEGSGYTF

D: -
V: TRBV7-9
J: TRBJ1-2
size: -
DNA: TGTGCCAGCAGCTTAGGTACGGGTGGCTACACCTTC
CDR3: CASSLGTGGYTF

D: TRBD2
V: TRBV18
J: TRBJ2-5
size: -
DNA: TGTGCCAGCTCGCGGGGGGCTGGGGAGACCCAGTACTTC
CDR3: CASSRGAGETQYF

D: TRBD1
V: TRBV5-1
J: TRBJ2-3
size: -
DNA: TGCGCCAGCAGCGTTGGATGGCCGTCAGGGGGCTTCACAGATACGCAGTATTTT
CDR3: CASSVGWPSGGFTDTQYF

D: -
V: TRBV28
J: TRBJ2-7
size: -
DNA: TGTGCCAGCACCTCGGACATGACCTACGAGCAGTACTTC
CDR3: CASTSDMTYEQYF

D: TRBD2
V: TRBV18
J: TRBJ2-7
size: -
DNA: TGTGCCAGCTCACCAAAAAGCGGGAGACTACAATACGAGCAGTACTTC
CDR3: CASSPKSGRLQYEQYF

D: TRBD1
V: TRBV5-1
J: TRBJ2-5
size: -
DNA: TGCGCCAGCAGCTCCCAGGGGGAGGAGACCCAGTACTTC
CDR3: CASSSQGEETQYF

D: -
V: TRBV5-5
J: TRBJ1-2
size: -
DNA: TGTGCCAGCAGCCCGACCGCAGGGAACTATGGCTACACCTTC
CDR3: CASSPTAGNYGYTF

D: TRBD2
V: TRBV29-1
J: TRBJ2-1
size: -
DNA: TGCAGCGTTGACCGTCTAGCGGACAATGAGCAGTTCTTC
CDR3: CSVDRLADNEQFF

D: -
V: TRBV7-9
J: TRBJ2-7
size: few
DNA: TGTGCCAGCACCAAGACAGGTCGGGGCTACGAGCAGTACTTC
CDR3: CASTKTGRGYEQYF

D: -
V: TRBV6-5
J: TRBJ2-1
size: -
DNA: TGTGCCAGCAGTTACAGGAGCGGTTACAATGAGCAGTTCTTC
CDR3: CASSYRSGYNEQFF

D: TRBD2
V: TRBV4-1
J: TRBJ2-3
size: -
DNA: TGCGCCAGCAGCCAATCAGGGACTAGCGTTCAAAGGACGCAGTATTTT
CDR3: CASSQSGTSVQRTQYF

D: -
V: TRBV7-2
J: TRBJ2-7
size: once
DNA: TGTGCCAGCAGCTTAGTAAGCGGGCCTGGCGAGCAGTACTTC
CDR3: CASSLVSGPGEQYF

D: TRBD2
V: TRBV4-2
J: TRBJ2-1
size: -
DNA: TGTGCCAGCAGCCAAGGCTCTAGCGGACAATACAATGAGCAGTTCTTC
CDR3: CASSQGSSGQYNEQFF

D: -
V: TRBV28
J: TRBJ1-5
size: few
DNA: TGTGCCAGCAGGTATAATCAGAATCAGCCCCAGCATTTT
CDR3: CASRYNQNQPQHF

D: TRBD1
V: TRBV15
J: TRBJ1-1
size: -
DNA: TGTGCCACCAGCGACGGACAGGGGGCCGCTGAAGCTTTCTTT
CDR3: CATSDGQGAAEAFF

D: TRBD1
V: TRBV28
J: TRBJ2-7
size: -
DNA: TGTGCCAGCTGGCCTAGTCTGGTGGGGACAGGGGCCTACGAGCAGTACTTC
CDR3: CASWPSLVGTGAYEQYF

D: -
V: TRBV28
J: TRBJ1-2
size: -
DNA: TGTGCCAGCAGTTCCCAGATGGTCCTCTATGGCTACACCTTC
CDR3: CASSSQMVLYGYTF

D: TRBD1
V: TRBV14
J: TRBJ2-7
size: -
DNA: TGTGCCAGCAGCACAGGGGGCCTGAAGCAGTACTTC
CDR3: CASSTGGLKQYF

D: -
V: TRBV28
J: TRBJ1-1
size: -
DNA: TGTGCCAGCAGCCGGGGTGGCAGGAACACTGAAGCTTTCTTT
CDR3: CASSRGGRNTEAFF

D: -
V: TRBV18
J: TRBJ2-5
size: -
DNA: TGTGCCAGCTCACCTCCGGGAAGGATCCAAGTGGAGACCCAGTACTTC
CDR3: CASSPPGRIQVETQYF

D: TRBD1
V: TRBV5-6
J: TRBJ2-3
size: -
DNA: TGTGCCAGCAGCCCGACAGGGGGCACAGATACGCAGTATTTT
CDR3: CASSPTGGTDTQYF

D: -
V: TRBV25-1
J: TRBJ1-4
size: -
DNA: TGTGCCAGTAAATCTCTCGACAGTGAAAAACTGTTTTTT
CDR3: CASKSLDSEKLFF

D: -
V: TRBV27
J: TRBJ2-3
size: -
DNA: TGTGCCAGCAGTTTAAACAGGGTTGTTGATACGCAGTATTTT
CDR3: CASSLNRVVDTQYF

D: -
V: TRBV7-6
J: TRBJ2-1
size: -
DNA: TGTGCCAGCAGCTCCTCCCCCTCCTCCTACAATGAGCAGTTCTTC
CDR3: CASSSSPSSYNEQFF

D: -
V: TRBV2
J: TRBJ2-1
size: -
DNA: TGTGCCAGCGTAAGAGGGCAGAGGTTCTTC
CDR3: CASVRGQRFF

D: -
V: TRBV11-2
J: TRBJ1-6
size: -
DNA: TGTGCCAGCAGCTTTCAGGGGAATTCACCCCTCCACTTT
CDR3: CASSFQGNSPLHF

D: TRBD2
V: TRBV5-4
J: TRBJ2-3
size: -
DNA: TGTGCCAGCAGCGGGACTAAAAACACAGATACGCAGTATTTT
CDR3: CASSGTKNTDTQYF

D: TRBD1
V: TRBV6-5
J: TRBJ1-1
size: -
DNA: TGTGCCAGCAGCAGACAGGGGCAAGAAGCTTTCTTT
CDR3: CASSRQGQEAFF

D: -
V: TRBV5-1
J: TRBJ2-7
size: -
DNA: TGCGCCAGCAGCTTGGATGGAGCCCGCGAGCAGTACTTC
CDR3: CASSLDGAREQYF

D: TRBD1
V: TRBV12-3/TRBV12-4
J: TRBJ2-5
size: -
DNA: TGTGCCAGCAGGCTGACAGGGCGGCAGACCCAGTACTTC
CDR3: CASRLTGRQTQYF

D: -
V: TRBV28
J: TRBJ2-1
size: -
DNA: TGTGCCAGCAAGAGGTTGAATGAGCAGTTCTTC
CDR3: CASKRLNEQFF